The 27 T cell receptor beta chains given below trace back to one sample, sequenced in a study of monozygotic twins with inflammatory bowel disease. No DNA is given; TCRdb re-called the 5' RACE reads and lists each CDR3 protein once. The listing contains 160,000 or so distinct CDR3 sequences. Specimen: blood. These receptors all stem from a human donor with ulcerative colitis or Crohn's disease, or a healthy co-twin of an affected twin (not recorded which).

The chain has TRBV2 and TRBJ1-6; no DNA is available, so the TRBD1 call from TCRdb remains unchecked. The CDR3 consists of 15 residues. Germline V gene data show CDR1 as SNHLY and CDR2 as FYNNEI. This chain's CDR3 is CASSEWQGGGSPLHF. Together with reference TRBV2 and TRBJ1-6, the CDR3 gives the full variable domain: EPEVTQTPSHQVTQMGQEVILRCVPISNHLYFYWYRQILGQKVEFLVSFYNNEISEKSEIFDDQFSVERPDGSNFTLKIRSTKLEDSAMYFCASSEWQGGGSPLHFGNGTRLTVT.

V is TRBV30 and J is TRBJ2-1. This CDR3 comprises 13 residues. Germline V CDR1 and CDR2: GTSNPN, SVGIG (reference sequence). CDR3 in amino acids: CAWSVDNNNEQFF.

The CDR3 spells CASISAPGQIYGYTF. The rearrangement joins TRBV28 to TRBJ1-2; TCRdb selects TRBD1, and the lack of DNA leaves this call unchecked. The CDR3 totals 15 residues. CDR1 is MDHEN and CDR2 is SYDVKM in the germline V gene.

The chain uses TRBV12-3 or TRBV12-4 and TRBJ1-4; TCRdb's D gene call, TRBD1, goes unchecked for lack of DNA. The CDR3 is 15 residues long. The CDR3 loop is CASNQGQLTNEKLFF.

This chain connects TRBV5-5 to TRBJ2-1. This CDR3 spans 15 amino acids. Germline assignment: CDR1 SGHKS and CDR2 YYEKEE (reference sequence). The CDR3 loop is CASSSQGSSYNEQFF.

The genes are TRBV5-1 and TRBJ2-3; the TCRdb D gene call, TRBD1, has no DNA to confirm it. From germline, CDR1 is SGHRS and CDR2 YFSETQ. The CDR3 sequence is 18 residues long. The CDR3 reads CASSSIPWAGTGKDTQYF.

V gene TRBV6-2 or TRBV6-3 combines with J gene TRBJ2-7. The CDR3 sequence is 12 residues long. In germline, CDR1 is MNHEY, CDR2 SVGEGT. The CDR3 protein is CASSYGIYEQYF.

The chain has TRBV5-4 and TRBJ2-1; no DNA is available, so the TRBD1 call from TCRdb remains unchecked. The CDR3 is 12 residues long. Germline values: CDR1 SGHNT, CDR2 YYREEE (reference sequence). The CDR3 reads CASSFSSGEQFF. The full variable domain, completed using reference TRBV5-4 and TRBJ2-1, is ETGVTQSPTHLIKTRGQQVTLRCSSQSGHNTVSWYQQALGQGPQFIFQYYREEENGRGNFPPRFSGLQFPNYSSELNVNALELDDSALYLCASSFSSGEQFFGPGTRLTVL.

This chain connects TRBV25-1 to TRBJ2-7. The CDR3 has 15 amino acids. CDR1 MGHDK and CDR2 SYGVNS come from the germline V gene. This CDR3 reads CASSELEGASYEQYF.

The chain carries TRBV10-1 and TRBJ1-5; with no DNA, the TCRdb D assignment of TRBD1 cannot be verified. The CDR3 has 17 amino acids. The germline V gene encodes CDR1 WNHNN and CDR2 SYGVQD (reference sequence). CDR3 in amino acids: CAIGGDRPPYSNQPQHF.

The CDR3 loop is CASSFRPGTGSYEQYF. The chain joins TRBV9 to TRBJ2-7; TCRdb's assignment of TRBD1 cannot be checked, as there is no DNA. The CDR3 totals 16 residues. The germline V gene encodes CDR1 SGDLS and CDR2 YYNGEE.

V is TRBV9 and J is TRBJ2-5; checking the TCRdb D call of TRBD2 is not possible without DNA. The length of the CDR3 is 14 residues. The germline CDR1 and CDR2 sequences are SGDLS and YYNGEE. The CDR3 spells CASSVASGGETQYF.

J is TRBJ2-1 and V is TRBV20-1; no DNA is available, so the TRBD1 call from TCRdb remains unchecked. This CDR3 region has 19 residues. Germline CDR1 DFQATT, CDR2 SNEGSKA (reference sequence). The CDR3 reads CSARGFPGRFQHRGNEQFF.

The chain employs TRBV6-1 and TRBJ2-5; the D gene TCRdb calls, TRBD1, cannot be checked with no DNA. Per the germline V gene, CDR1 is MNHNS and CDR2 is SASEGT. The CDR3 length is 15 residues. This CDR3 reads CASSADRDYQETQYF.

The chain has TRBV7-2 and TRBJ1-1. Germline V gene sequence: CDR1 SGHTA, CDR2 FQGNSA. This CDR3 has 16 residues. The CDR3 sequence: CASSFGSTTDNTEAFF.

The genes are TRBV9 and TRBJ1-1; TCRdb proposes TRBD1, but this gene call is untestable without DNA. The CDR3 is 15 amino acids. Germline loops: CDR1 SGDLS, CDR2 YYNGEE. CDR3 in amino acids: CASSVGAGKGTEAFF. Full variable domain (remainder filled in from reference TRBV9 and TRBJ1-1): DSGVTQTPKHLITATGQRVTLRCSPRSGDLSVYWYQQSLDQGLQFLIQYYNGEERAKGNILERFSAQQFPDLHSELNLSSLELGDSALYFCASSVGAGKGTEAFFGQGTRLTVV.

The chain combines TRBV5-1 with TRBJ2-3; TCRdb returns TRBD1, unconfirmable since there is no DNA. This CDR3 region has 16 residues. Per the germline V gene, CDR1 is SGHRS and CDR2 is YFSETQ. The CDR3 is CASSLETGVGTDTQYF.

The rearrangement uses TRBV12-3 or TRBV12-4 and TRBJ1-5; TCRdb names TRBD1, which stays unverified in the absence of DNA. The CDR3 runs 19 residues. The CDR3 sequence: CASSLGSFLTEVGNQPQHF.

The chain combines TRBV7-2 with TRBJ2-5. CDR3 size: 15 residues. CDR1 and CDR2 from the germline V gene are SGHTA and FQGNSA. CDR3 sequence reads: CASSLGSANQETQYF.

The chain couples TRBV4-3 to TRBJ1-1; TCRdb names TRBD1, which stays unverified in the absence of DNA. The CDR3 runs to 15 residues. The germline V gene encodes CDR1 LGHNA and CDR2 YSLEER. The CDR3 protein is CASSHKDRAWTEAFF.

The CDR3: CSARDPRQGYTDTQYF. V is TRBV20-1 and J is TRBJ2-3; the TRBD1 assignment by TCRdb is unverifiable without DNA. The CDR3 has 16 residues. Germline V gene lookup returns CDR1 DFQATT and CDR2 SNEGSKA (reference sequence).

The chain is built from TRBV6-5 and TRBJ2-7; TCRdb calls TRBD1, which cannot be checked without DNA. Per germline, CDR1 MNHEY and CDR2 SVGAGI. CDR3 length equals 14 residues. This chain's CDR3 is CASSYGTDIYEQYF.

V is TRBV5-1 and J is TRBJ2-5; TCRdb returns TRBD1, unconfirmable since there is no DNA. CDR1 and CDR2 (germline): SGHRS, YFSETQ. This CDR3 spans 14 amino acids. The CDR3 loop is CASSFQGGQETQYF.

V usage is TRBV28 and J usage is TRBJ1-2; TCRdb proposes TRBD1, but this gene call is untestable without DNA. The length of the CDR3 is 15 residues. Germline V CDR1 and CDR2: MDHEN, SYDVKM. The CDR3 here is CASLNSGTGGRGYTF.

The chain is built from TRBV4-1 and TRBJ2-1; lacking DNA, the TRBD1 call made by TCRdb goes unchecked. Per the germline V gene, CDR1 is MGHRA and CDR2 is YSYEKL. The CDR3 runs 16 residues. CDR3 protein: CASSLVGGRGYNEQFF.

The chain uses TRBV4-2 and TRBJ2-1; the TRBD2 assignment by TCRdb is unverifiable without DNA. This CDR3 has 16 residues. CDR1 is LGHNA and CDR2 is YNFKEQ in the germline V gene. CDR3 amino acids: CASSQEPGTSGNEQFF.

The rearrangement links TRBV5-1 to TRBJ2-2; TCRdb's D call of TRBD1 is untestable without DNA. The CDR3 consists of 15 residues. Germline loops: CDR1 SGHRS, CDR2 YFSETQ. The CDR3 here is CASSLESGGGGELFF.